The source of this TCR beta chain is a study of cytomegalovirus exposure and HLA in healthy donors. Study-wide findings and caveats: The productive fraction for most TCR beta V segments was about 87% or about 30% in an earlier analysis. Researchers left out some V segments, among them TRBV6-2 and TRBV6-3, as indistinguishable. Versus the approximately 700-donor mean, an Asian-associated ancestry cluster reportedly showed fewer N-insertions in a later analysis.

The V gene's germline CDR1 is MNHEY and CDR2 SMNVEV (reference sequence). The CDR3 totals 15 residues. Trimming cost V 2 bases and J 0 bases, with 10 bases left between them. A note on this clone: Antigen specificity is unknown.

PCR primers comprised 60 Vbeta and 13 Jbeta primers. Assay used: immunoSEQ multiplex PCR; TCRdb lists only in-frame clones, some missing. This sample has about 160,000 clones, with about four fifths found just once. The V call is TRBV27, the J call TRBJ1-1; D remains ambiguous. Sequencing used PBMCs. This clonotype was obtained from a woman aged 50 to 60 in good health and CMV-seronegative. The CDR3 is CASSLTTIMNTEAFF. As DNA, the CDR3 is TGTGCCAGCAGTTTAACGACAATTATGAACACTGAAGCTTTCTTT.